This T cell receptor beta chain is drawn from a study of T cell repertoires in cytomegalovirus infection. At the level of the study: Based on public TCR beta signatures, there were indications of CMV infection and of a matching HLA type.

Germline V lookup: CDR1 SGHVS, CDR2 FQNEAQ. Trimming took 2 bases from V and 6 from J, leaving 17 bases between them. This CDR3 region has 16 residues. Findings of the study overall: The cumulative frequency of public TCR beta families identified carriers of CMV plus the relevant HLA. Clonotypes of TCR beta that were HLA-C-restricted and CMV-specific dominated the ex vivo response.

TCRdb used MiXCR to reprocess the reads, holding one entry per CDR3 protein. The sample lists around 110,000 distinct CDR3 sequences, 10% occurring once. This clonotype was counted a few times. Its specificity is not known. The source of this sequence is a human donor in good health (CMV status not recorded). Some clones in this sample may be carry-over from other donors' samples. The chain links TRBV7-8 to TRBJ1-5; possible D gene TRBD1, 5 bases. The sequenced sample was PBMCs, sequenced either directly or after in vitro stimulation (not recorded which). CDR3 loop: CASSLHRWPRGQPQHF. The CDR3 DNA reads as TGTGCCAGCAGCTTACATAGGTGGCCAAGGGGTCAGCCCCAGCATTTT.